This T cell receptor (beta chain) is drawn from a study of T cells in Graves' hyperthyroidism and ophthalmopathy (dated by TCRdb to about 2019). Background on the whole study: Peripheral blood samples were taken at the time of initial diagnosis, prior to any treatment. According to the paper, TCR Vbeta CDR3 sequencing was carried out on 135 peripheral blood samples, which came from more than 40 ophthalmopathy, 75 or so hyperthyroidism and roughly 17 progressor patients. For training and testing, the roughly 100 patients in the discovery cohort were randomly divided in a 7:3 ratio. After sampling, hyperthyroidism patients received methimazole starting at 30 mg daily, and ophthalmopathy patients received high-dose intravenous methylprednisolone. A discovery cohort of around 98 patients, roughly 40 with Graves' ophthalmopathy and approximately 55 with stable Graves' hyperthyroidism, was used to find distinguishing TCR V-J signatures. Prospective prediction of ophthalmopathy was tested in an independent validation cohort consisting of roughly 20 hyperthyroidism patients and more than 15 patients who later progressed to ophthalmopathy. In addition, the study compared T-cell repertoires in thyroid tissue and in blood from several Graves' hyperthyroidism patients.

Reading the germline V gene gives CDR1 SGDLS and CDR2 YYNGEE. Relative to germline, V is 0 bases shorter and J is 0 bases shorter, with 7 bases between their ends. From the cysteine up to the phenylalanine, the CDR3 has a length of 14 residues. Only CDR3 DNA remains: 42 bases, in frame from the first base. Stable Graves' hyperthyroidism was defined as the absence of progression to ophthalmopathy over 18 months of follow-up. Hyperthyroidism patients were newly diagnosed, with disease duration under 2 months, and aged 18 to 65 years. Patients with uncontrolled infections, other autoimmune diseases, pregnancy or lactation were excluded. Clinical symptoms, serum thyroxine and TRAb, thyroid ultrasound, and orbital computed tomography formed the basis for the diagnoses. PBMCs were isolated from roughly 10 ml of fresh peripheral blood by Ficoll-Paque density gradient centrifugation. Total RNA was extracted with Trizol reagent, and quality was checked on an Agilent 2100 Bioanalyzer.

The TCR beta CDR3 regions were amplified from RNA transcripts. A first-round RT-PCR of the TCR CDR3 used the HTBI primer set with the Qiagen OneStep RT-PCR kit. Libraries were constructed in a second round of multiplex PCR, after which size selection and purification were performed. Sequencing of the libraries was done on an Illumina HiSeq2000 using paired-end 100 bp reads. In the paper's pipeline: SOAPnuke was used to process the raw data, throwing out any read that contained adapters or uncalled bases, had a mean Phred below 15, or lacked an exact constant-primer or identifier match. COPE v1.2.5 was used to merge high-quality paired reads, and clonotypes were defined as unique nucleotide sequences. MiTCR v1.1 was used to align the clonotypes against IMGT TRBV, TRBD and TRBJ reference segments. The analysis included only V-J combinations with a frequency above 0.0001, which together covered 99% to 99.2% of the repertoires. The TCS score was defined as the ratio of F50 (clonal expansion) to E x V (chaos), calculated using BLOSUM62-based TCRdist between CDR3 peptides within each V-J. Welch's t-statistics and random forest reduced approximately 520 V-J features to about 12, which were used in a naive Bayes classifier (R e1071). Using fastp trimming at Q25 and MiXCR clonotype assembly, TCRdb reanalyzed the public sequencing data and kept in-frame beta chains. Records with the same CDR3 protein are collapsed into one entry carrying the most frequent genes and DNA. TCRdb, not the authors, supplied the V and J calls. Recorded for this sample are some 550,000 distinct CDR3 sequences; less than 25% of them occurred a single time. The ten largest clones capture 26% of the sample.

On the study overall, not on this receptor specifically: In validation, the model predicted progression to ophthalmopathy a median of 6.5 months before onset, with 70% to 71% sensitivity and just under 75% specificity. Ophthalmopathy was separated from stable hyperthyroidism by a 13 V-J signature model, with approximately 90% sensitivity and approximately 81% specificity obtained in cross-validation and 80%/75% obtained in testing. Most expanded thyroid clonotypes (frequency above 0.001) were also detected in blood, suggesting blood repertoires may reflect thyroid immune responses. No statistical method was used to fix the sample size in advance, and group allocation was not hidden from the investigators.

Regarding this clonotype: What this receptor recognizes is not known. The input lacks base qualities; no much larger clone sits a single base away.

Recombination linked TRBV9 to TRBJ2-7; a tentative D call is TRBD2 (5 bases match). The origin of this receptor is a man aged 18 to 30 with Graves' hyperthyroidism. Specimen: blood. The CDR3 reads CASSVGGSSYEQYF. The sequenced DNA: TGTGCCAGCAGCGTAGGAGGGAGCTCCTACGAGCAGTACTTC. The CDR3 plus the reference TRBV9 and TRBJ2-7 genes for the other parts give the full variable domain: DSGVTQTPKHLITATGQRVTLRCSPRSGDLSVYWYQQSLDQGLQFLIQYYNGEERAKGNILERFSAQQFPDLHSELNLSSLELGDSALYFCASSVGGSSYEQYFGPGTRLTVT.